A selection of T cell receptor beta chains follows, all from one sample in a study of early T cells in non-severe SARS-CoV-2 infection. TCRdb used MiXCR to reprocess the 5' RACE reads, holding one entry per CDR3 protein. Among 75,000 to 80,000 distinct CDR3 sequences listed, around 15% were seen once. Sequencing used whole blood. The receptors were sampled from an adult who was a healthcare worker with PCR-confirmed SARS-CoV-2 infection or an uninfected control (not recorded which). CDR3s include the opening cysteine and the closing phenylalanine or tryptophan. Fields, in order: V gene, CDR3 length, J gene, clone size, D gene, CDR3 DNA, CDR3 protein. The D gene is left open where the match is weak. The size of a clone is reported for some rows only, either as once, few or many, or as a class for expanded clones.

>TRBV20-1|14|TRBJ2-3|.|TRBD1
TGCAGTGCTCCCCGGACAGGGGGCACAGATACGCAGTATTTT
CSAPRTGGTDTQYF
>TRBV7-2|13|TRBJ1-1|.|TRBD1
TGTGCCAGCAACGACAGGGTGGACACTGAAGCTTTCTTT
CASNDRVDTEAFF
>TRBV7-9|16|TRBJ1-2|few|.
TGTGCCAGCAGCTTCCCAGCGGAACGGATGAACTATGGCTACACCTTC
CASSFPAERMNYGYTF
>TRBV20-1|16|TRBJ1-6|.|.
TGCAGTGCTAGAGATGGGGGTCTGTATGATAATTCACCCCTCCACTTT
CSARDGGLYDNSPLHF
>TRBV11-2|15|TRBJ2-7|many|TRBD1
TGTGCCAGCAGCTTAGAAGCGACAGGGTCCTACGAGCAGTACTTC
CASSLEATGSYEQYF
>TRBV5-1|15|TRBJ2-1|many|TRBD1
TGCGCCAGCAGCCAAGAAGGGACAGGGAAGAATGAGCAGTTCTTC
CASSQEGTGKNEQFF
>TRBV12-3/TRBV12-4|14|TRBJ2-2|.|.
TGTGCCAGCAGAGCCCCGGGGTCGGGTGGGGAGCTGTTTTTT
CASRAPGSGGELFF
>TRBV10-3|12|TRBJ2-7|.|TRBD2
TGTGCCACCGGGACTAGCGGCTACGAGCAGTACTTC
CATGTSGYEQYF
>TRBV6-2/TRBV6-3|11|TRBJ2-7|.|.
TGTGCCATCCAGGCGGGACACGAGCAGTACTTC
CAIQAGHEQYF
>TRBV20-1|15|TRBJ2-1|many|TRBD2
TGCAGTGCTAGAGATAGACTAGCGGCCTACAATGAGCAGTTCTTC
CSARDRLAAYNEQFF
>TRBV11-2|14|TRBJ1-2|many|TRBD1
TGTGCCAGCAGCTTCGGACAGGGGGCGTATGGCTACACCTTC
CASSFGQGAYGYTF
>TRBV28|15|TRBJ2-3|few|TRBD2
TGTGCCAGCAGTTCGGGGCGGGGGGGCACAGATACGCAGTATTTT
CASSSGRGGTDTQYF
>TRBV5-1|14|TRBJ2-1|few|.
TGCGCCAGCAGCCCCCATCGTGTCTACAATGAGCAGTTCTTC
CASSPHRVYNEQFF
>TRBV7-2|14|TRBJ2-7|many|.
TGTGCCAGCAGCCGTCTGACCGGGACCTACGAGCAGTACTTC
CASSRLTGTYEQYF
>TRBV20-1|13|TRBJ2-4|.|TRBD2
TGCAGTGCTATAGCGGGGTTCGGAAACATTCAGTACTTC
CSAIAGFGNIQYF
>TRBV5-4|13|TRBJ2-4|few|.
TGTGCCAGCAGCCTCTCGGGTTTCGACATTCAGTACTTC
CASSLSGFDIQYF
>TRBV9|14|TRBJ2-1|once|TRBD2
TGTGCCAGCAGCGAGGGGACTAGGTTGGGTGAGCAGTTCTTC
CASSEGTRLGEQFF
>TRBV5-5|14|TRBJ2-7|few|.
TGTGCCAGCAGCACCGTACAGGGCTCCTACGAGCAGTACTTC
CASSTVQGSYEQYF
>TRBV7-2|13|TRBJ1-5|.|.
TGTGCCAGCAGCCCTTTGGGCAATCAGCCCCAGCATTTT
CASSPLGNQPQHF
>TRBV15|14|TRBJ1-1|.|.
TGTGCCACCAGCAGAGAGACTGTTGGGACTGAAGCTTTCTTT
CATSRETVGTEAFF
>TRBV19|12|TRBJ2-7|.|.
TGTGCCAGTGGCCCAGGGGCCTACGAGCAGTACTTC
CASGPGAYEQYF
>TRBV7-3|12|TRBJ2-7|once|TRBD2
TGTGCCAGCAGCTTCGGCGGGGGCGAGCAGTACTTC
CASSFGGGEQYF
>TRBV11-2|12|TRBJ2-3|.|TRBD1
TGTGCCAGCAGCCCAGGGGGAGCTACGCAGTATTTT
CASSPGGATQYF
>TRBV6-6|14|TRBJ2-3|few|TRBD2
TGTGCCAGCAGTGACGGGACTATCACAGATACGCAGTATTTT
CASSDGTITDTQYF
>TRBV6-1|11|TRBJ1-5|.|.
TGTGCCAGCAGTACACCTCAGCCCCAGCATTTT
CASSTPQPQHF
>TRBV6-2/TRBV6-3|14|TRBJ2-1|few|TRBD2
TGTGCCAGCAGGACTAGCGGGGCCTACAATGAGCAGTTCTTC
CASRTSGAYNEQFF
>TRBV29-1|14|TRBJ2-3|.|.
TGCAGCGTCGAAGGTACAGGGAGGGCAGATACGCAGTATTTT
CSVEGTGRADTQYF
>TRBV7-9|13|TRBJ2-7|many|TRBD1
TGTGCCAGCAGCTTCGACAGGGTGGCCGAGCAGTACTTC
CASSFDRVAEQYF
>TRBV29-1|16|TRBJ2-7|few|.
TGCAGCGTGACCCCCTGGACAGCAGCCAGCTCCTACGAGCAGTACTTC
CSVTPWTAASSYEQYF
>TRBV9|16|TRBJ2-7|.|.
TGTGCCAGCAGCGTAGGTTTTGGGGGCAGCTCCTACGAGCAGTACTTC
CASSVGFGGSSYEQYF
>TRBV10-1|12|TRBJ2-3|.|.
TGCGCCAGCAGTGAATTGGAGGCGCCGCAGTATTTT
CASSELEAPQYF